This TCR beta chain was sequenced for a study of blood T cell repertoires in COVID-19. Looking at the study overall: The samples span acute and convalescent COVID-19 from the United States, Italy and Spain. Sources were T cells, B-cell-depleted T cells, or PBMCs; the material itself was cDNA or gDNA.

Per the original data handling: Estimates of nucleated cell counts were drawn from the amplification of reference gene primers. Profiling relied on immunoSEQ multiplex PCR, and the TCRdb table lists in-frame clones only, not all of them. The V and J calls and clone size were taken over from that table, and D and trimming were inferred from the DNA. The repertoire includes about 99,000 clones, 80% to 90% of them detected once, and around 14% sits in the top ten. Sequencing was carried out using peripheral blood. The clonotype comes from a man aged 45-60 years with acute or convalescent COVID-19.

CDR3 nucleotides: TGTGCCAGCAGCCAAGGCGGGGGGAAGTACAATTCACCCCTCCACTTT. Translated, it gives CASSQGGGKYNSPLHF. This sequence joins TRBV3-1 (or the pseudogene TRBV3-2) and TRBJ1-6; maybe TRBD1 (5 bases). The CDR3 has 16 residues. CDR1 LGHDT and CDR2 YNNKEL come from the germline V gene (reference sequence). V was clipped by 1 base and J by 7 bases, with 14 bases between them.